This TCR beta chain was recorded in a study of blood T cell repertoires in COVID-19. This clone was detected once. The protocol was immunoSEQ multiplex PCR, while the TCRdb copy is restricted to in-frame clones and leaves out a portion. The sample lists 150,000 or so clones; approximately 85% were seen once. In germline, CDR1 is MDHEN, CDR2 SYDVKM. V was clipped by 5 bases and J by 2 bases; unmatched bases: 16. This CDR3 region has 19 residues. The TCR was taken from a man in his sixties with COVID-19, enrolled during active disease. The genes are TRBV28 and TRBJ1-5; 9 bases map to TRBD1. Sequencing was done on a sample of peripheral blood. The CDR3 here is CASSQQPGQGRFGNQPQHF. Written as DNA, the CDR3 is TGTGCCAGCAGTCAACAACCGGGACAGGGAAGATTTGGCAATCAGCCCCAGCATTTT.